This is a list of T cell receptor beta chains from one sample in a study of control samples from healthy donors and cancer patients. Measured with immunoSEQ multiplex PCR; TCRdb has only the in-frame clones, and not every one. Here the sample table reports roughly 190,000 clones. The material sequenced was blood. All receptors come from a woman in her 30s in good health. CDR3s include the opening cysteine and the closing phenylalanine or tryptophan. The D gene is left open where the match is weak.

D	J	V	CDR3	DNA
.	TRBJ1-3	TRBV10-1	CASSDPGKSSGNTIYF	TGCGCCAGCAGTGATCCGGGGAAGAGTTCTGGAAACACCATATATTTT
TRBD1	TRBJ1-5	TRBV6-5	CASSSGQGDQPQHF	TGTGCCAGCAGTAGTGGACAGGGAGATCAGCCCCAGCATTTT
TRBD1	TRBJ1-2	TRBV19	CASRRKAGGYYGYTF	TGTGCCAGTAGGAGGAAGGCAGGGGGGTACTATGGCTACACCTTC
TRBD2	TRBJ2-7	TRBV9	CASSVHAGDGYEQYF	TGTGCCAGCAGCGTACACGCGGGGGACGGCTACGAGCAGTACTTC
.	TRBJ1-1	TRBV4-2	CASSQMFRGRVAWAFF	TGTGCCAGCAGCCAAATGTTCCGAGGGAGGGTAGCGTGGGCTTTCTTT
.	TRBJ2-1	TRBV15	CATSLTLGPQGLF	TGTGCCACCAGCCTGACCCTCGGCCCTCAGGGGCTCTTC
TRBD1	TRBJ1-1	TRBV28	CASSRTGVLKAFF	TGTGCCAGCAGCCGGACAGGAGTCCTTAAAGCTTTCTTT
.	TRBJ1-1	TRBV19	CASNPGSFTEAFF	TGTGCCAGTAATCCAGGGAGCTTCACTGAAGCTTTCTTT
.	TRBJ1-6	TRBV2	CASSDRAGNSPLHF	TGTGCCAGCAGTGACAGGGCAGGGAATTCACCCCTCCACTTT
TRBD1	TRBJ2-1	TRBV29-1	CSAGQPRNEQFF	TGCAGCGCGGGACAGCCTAGGAATGAGCAGTTCTTC
.	TRBJ1-3	TRBV5-5	CASQRWAASGNTIYF	TGTGCCAGCCAGAGATGGGCCGCGTCGGGAAACACCATATATTTT
TRBD1	TRBJ2-5	TRBV19	CASSIGGQGRETQYF	TGTGCCAGTAGTATCGGGGGACAGGGCCGGGAGACCCAGTACTTC
.	TRBJ1-2	TRBV20-1	CSASWGANYGYTF	TGCAGTGCTAGTTGGGGAGCTAACTATGGCTACACCTTC
TRBD1	TRBJ1-3	TRBV3-1/TRBV3-2	CASSRATGGRTPENTIYF	TGTGCCAGCAGCCGAGCTACAGGGGGTAGAACTCCCGAAAACACCATATATTTT
.	TRBJ2-2	TRBV6-5	CASSPANTGELFF	TGTGCCAGCAGCCCCGCCAACACCGGGGAGCTGTTTTTT
.	TRBJ1-1	TRBV29-1	CSVGWGWGTEAFF	TGCAGCGTTGGTTGGGGGTGGGGGACTGAAGCTTTCTTT
.	TRBJ1-4	TRBV6-6	CASSYFQNNEKLFF	TGTGCCAGCAGTTACTTCCAGAACAATGAAAAACTGTTTTTT
TRBD2	TRBJ2-3	TRBV11-3	CASSLGRAGGFSSTDTQYF	TGTGCCAGCAGCTTAGGACGAGCGGGGGGCTTCTCTAGCACAGATACGCAGTATTTT
.	TRBJ1-3	TRBV28	CASSPVGVGALSGNTIYF	TGTGCCAGCAGCCCGGTGGGGGTGGGGGCACTCTCTGGAAACACCATATATTTT
TRBD1	TRBJ2-7	TRBV2	CASSGQGYEQYF	TGTGCCAGCAGTGGACAGGGGTACGAGCAGTACTTC
.	TRBJ2-1	TRBV27	CASSTNNVGNEQFF	TGTGCCAGCAGTACTAATAACGTCGGCAATGAGCAGTTCTTC
TRBD2	TRBJ2-1	TRBV5-1	CASSLTSGVINEQFF	TGCGCCAGCAGCTTGACTAGCGGGGTGATAAATGAGCAGTTCTTC
.	TRBJ1-1	TRBV5-1	CASSEPNTEAFF	TGCGCCAGCAGCGAACCTAACACTGAAGCTTTCTTT
.	TRBJ1-3	TRBV4-1	CASSQERTLGNTIYF	TGCGCCAGCAGCCAAGAGAGGACTCTCGGAAACACCATATATTTT
.	TRBJ2-1	TRBV6-5	CASSPSGGGLDEQFF	TGTGCCAGCAGTCCTTCTGGCGGGGGCCTTGATGAGCAGTTCTTC
.	TRBJ1-2	TRBV6-4	CASSDSGSTGYTF	TGTGCCAGCAGTGACTCGGGCAGCACGGGCTACACCTTC
.	TRBJ2-1	TRBV11-2	CASSSSGYEQFF	TGTGCCAGCAGCTCCTCCGGCTATGAGCAGTTCTTC
TRBD1	TRBJ1-2	TRBV6-5	CASSYSLAGGGYGYTF	TGTGCCAGCAGTTACTCTTTGGCAGGGGGTGGGTATGGCTACACCTTC
.	TRBJ1-5	TRBV28	CASSGGRQPQHF	TGTGCCAGCAGTGGGGGTCGTCAGCCCCAGCATTTT
TRBD1	TRBJ1-5	TRBV24-1	CATSDSDRDQPQHF	TGTGCCACCAGTGATTCAGACAGGGACCAGCCCCAGCATTTT
.	TRBJ1-5	TRBV6-6	CASSNPYRDSNQPQHF	TGTGCCAGCAGTAACCCTTACAGGGATAGCAATCAGCCCCAGCATTTT
.	TRBJ2-7	TRBV19	CASTARGSYEQYF	TGTGCCAGTACTGCAAGGGGGAGCTACGAGCAGTACTTC
.	TRBJ1-6	TRBV30	CAWSVDSGRGPLHF	TGTGCCTGGAGTGTGGACAGCGGCAGAGGACCCCTCCACTTT
TRBD2	TRBJ2-3	TRBV28	CASSPSAGRTDTQYF	TGTGCCAGCAGCCCTTCAGCGGGGCGCACAGATACGCAGTATTTT
TRBD2	TRBJ2-2	TRBV6-2/TRBV6-3	CASCSALAANTGELFF	TGTGCCAGCTGTTCGGCACTAGCGGCGAACACCGGGGAGCTGTTTTTT
.	TRBJ1-1	TRBV18	CATSSTGPQGTEAFF	TGTGCCACCTCTTCCACAGGGCCGCAGGGCACTGAAGCTTTCTTT
.	TRBJ2-5	TRBV7-8	CASSPRLRGNQETQYF	TGTGCCAGCAGCCCCCGTCTCCGGGGGAACCAAGAGACCCAGTACTTC
TRBD2	TRBJ2-3	TRBV5-1	CASSLEASGSTDTQYF	TGCGCCAGCAGCTTGGAGGCTAGCGGGAGCACAGATACGCAGTATTTT
.	TRBJ1-1	TRBV7-9	CASTKAQEMNTEAFF	TGTGCCAGCACCAAGGCACAGGAAATGAACACTGAAGCTTTCTTT
.	TRBJ1-1	TRBV6-1	CASSERAPEAFF	TGTGCCAGCAGTGAGAGAGCCCCTGAAGCTTTCTTT
TRBD1	TRBJ1-4	TRBV7-9	CASSPRQGASTNEKLFF	TGTGCCAGCAGCCCCAGACAGGGGGCCTCAACTAATGAAAAACTGTTTTTT
TRBD1	TRBJ2-1	TRBV19	CASSMGTGIYNEQFF	TGTGCCAGTAGTATGGGGACAGGGATCTACAATGAGCAGTTCTTC
.	TRBJ2-3	TRBV28	CASSPGRGTDTQYF	TGTGCCAGCAGCCCGGGGAGAGGCACAGATACGCAGTATTTT
TRBD1	TRBJ2-7	TRBV27	CASSLKGAYYEQYF	TGTGCCAGCAGTTTAAAGGGGGCATACTACGAGCAGTACTTC
.	TRBJ1-1	TRBV27	CASSLSGLPGTEAFF	TGTGCCAGCAGTTTATCGGGACTTCCGGGCACTGAAGCTTTCTTT
.	TRBJ1-2	TRBV6-5	CASSYGGSNYGYTF	TGTGCCAGCAGTTACGGGGGGAGTAACTATGGCTACACCTTC
.	TRBJ1-5	TRBV19	CASSGRENQPQHF	TGTGCCAGTAGTGGCAGGGAAAATCAGCCCCAGCATTTT
TRBD2	TRBJ2-4	TRBV4-1	CASSQPRILAGGRVDVQYF	TGCGCCAGCAGCCAACCCCGGATACTAGCGGGGGGGCGGGTGGATGTTCAGTACTTC
.	TRBJ2-7	TRBV28	CASSFGPGVSSYEQYF	TGTGCCAGCAGTTTCGGACCAGGGGTGAGCTCCTACGAGCAGTACTTC
.	TRBJ1-2	TRBV19	CASSIVDRRNYGYTF	TGTGCCAGTAGTATAGTAGACCGGAGGAACTATGGCTACACCTTC
TRBD1	TRBJ1-6	TRBV28	CASSPYDHYRGRFSSPLHF	TGTGCCAGCAGTCCGTACGACCATTACAGGGGGCGCTTTTCTTCACCCCTCCACTTT
.	TRBJ2-1	TRBV5-1	CASSPEFF	TGCGCCAGCAGCCCGGAGTTCTTC
.	TRBJ1-5	TRBV3-1/TRBV3-2	CASSQDLGTYQPQHF	TGTGCCAGCAGCCAAGATCTTGGTACTTATCAGCCCCAGCATTTT
.	TRBJ2-2	TRBV11-3	CASSLTGTGELFF	TGTGCCAGCAGCTTAACAGGCACCGGGGAGCTGTTTTTT
TRBD1	TRBJ1-1	TRBV5-5	CASSLSGQGGEAFF	TGTGCCAGCAGCTTGAGCGGACAGGGGGGTGAAGCTTTCTTT
TRBD1	TRBJ2-7	TRBV27	CASSPRQGASEEQYF	TGTGCCAGCAGTCCCAGACAGGGGGCATCGGAAGAGCAGTACTTC
TRBD2	TRBJ2-5	TRBV7-2	CASSLAGRAGGETQYF	TGTGCCAGCAGCTTAGCCGGCCGGGCGGGGGGAGAGACCCAGTACTTC
TRBD1	TRBJ1-6	TRBV5-1	CASSPGQGDSPLHF	TGCGCCAGCAGCCCGGGACAGGGGGATTCACCCCTCCACTTT
TRBD2	TRBJ2-5	TRBV7-9	CASSFSGAGETQYF	TGTGCCAGCAGCTTCAGCGGGGCTGGAGAGACCCAGTACTTC
.	TRBJ2-1	TRBV6-5	CASRKDYYYNEQFF	TGTGCCAGCAGAAAGGACTACTACTACAATGAGCAGTTCTTC